The 25 T cell receptor beta chains below were found in one sample sequenced in a study of radiation and T cells in renal cell carcinoma. This table comes from immunoSEQ multiplex PCR, and its TCRdb copy is limited to in-frame clones, with some not included. The repertoire includes about 18,000 clones, about 61% of them detected once, and 30% to 35% sits in the top ten. The sample's treatment: treatment-naive control, cytoreductive nephrectomy. Sequencing used tumor tissue, obtained from a patient whose treatment was nephrectomy without radiotherapy. These receptor sequences come from a man aged 45 to 65 with renal cell carcinoma.

The sample holds a few counts of this clone. This rearrangement joins TRBV4-3 to TRBJ1-2, with D unclear. CDR1 is LGHNA, CDR2 YSLEER, per germline. The length of the CDR3 is 15 residues. The V and J ends lost 4 bases and 4 bases respectively, with 16 bases between them. The CDR3 spells CASSPTREPFYGYTF. The CDR3 DNA reads TGCGCCAGCAGCCCTACCCGGGAGCCCTTCTATGGCTACACCTTC.

This clone was found a few times. The V and J genes are TRBV28 and TRBJ1-2; D not resolved. CDR1 is MDHEN, CDR2 SYDVKM, per germline. The CDR3 is 12 residues long. Trimming pared 5 bases from V and 2 bases from J, leaving 6 bases between. CDR3 in DNA: TGTGCCAGCAGTGTACAGAACTATGGCTACACCTTC. Translating it yields CASSVQNYGYTF.

The gene calls are TRBV10-3 and TRBJ1-2, with a weak D call TRBD1 (6 bases). This CDR3 has 15 amino acids. CDR1 and CDR2 (germline): ENHRY, SYGVKD. V dropped 0 bases and J dropped 3 bases, with 11 bases sitting between them. The DNA of the CDR3 is TGTGCCATCAGTGAGTCAGGGGGGTATGACTATGGCTACACCTTC. Translating gives CAISESGGYDYGYTF.

The V gene is TRBV7-2, the J gene TRBJ1-1, with 8 bases aligning to TRBD1. Trimming took 2 bases from V and 4 from J; bases not matched to a gene: 6. Germline V gives CDR1 SGHTA, CDR2 FQGNSA. The length of the CDR3 is 15 residues. This chain's CDR3 is CASSLQGQGFTEAFF. In DNA, the CDR3 is TGTGCCAGCAGCTTACAAGGACAGGGATTCACTGAAGCTTTCTTT.

This clone has a handful of counts. The chain combines TRBV28 with TRBJ2-5; TRBD1 agrees at 8 bases. Trimming cost V 7 bases and J 5 bases; bases outside gene matches: 6. The CDR3 has 13 residues. Germline V CDR1 and CDR2: MDHEN, SYDVKM. The CDR3 protein is CASTGGASETQYF. CDR3 coding DNA: TGTGCCAGCACAGGGGGCGCGTCGGAGACCCAGTACTTC.

CDR3 region: CASSPGQWISPQHF. The CDR3 DNA is TGTGCCAGCAGCCCGGGACAGTGGATCAGCCCCCAGCATTTT. This chain connects TRBV5-8 to TRBJ1-5, with TRBD1 matching over 7 bases. The germline gives CDR1 SGHTS, CDR2 YDEGEE. V was pared by 4 bases and J by 10 bases, with 11 bases of the junction left unmatched. CDR3 length equals 14 residues.

The sample holds one count of this clone. The chain couples TRBV4-3 to TRBJ2-2; no reliable D call. The CDR3 has 16 residues. Germline values: CDR1 LGHNA, CDR2 YSLEER. The V and J ends lost 4 bases and 0 bases respectively, with 12 bases between them. CDR3 sequence (DNA): TGCGCCAGCAGCCCTGTGGGCAGAACGAACACCGGGGAGCTGTTTTTT. It specifies CASSPVGRTNTGELFF.

The chain couples TRBV27 to TRBJ2-7; 7 bases line up with TRBD1. J lost 3 bases, V lost 10 bases, and 15 bases had no gene match. CDR3 length: 15 residues. Germline assignment: CDR1 MNHEY and CDR2 SMNVEV (reference sequence). CDR3 in amino acids: CATRLTTGDFYEQYF. DNA of the CDR3: TGTGCCACCAGGCTCACAACAGGGGATTTCTACGAGCAGTACTTC.

V and J are TRBV5-1 and TRBJ2-5; 9 bases are shared with TRBD2. This CDR3 is built from 15 residues. Germline-derived CDR1 and CDR2 are SGHRS and YFSETQ. The V segment lost 2 bases and the J segment 2 bases; nucleotides outside the gene matches: 4. CDR3 in amino acids: CASSLGLAGQETQYF. The CDR3 bases are TGCGCCAGCAGCTTAGGCCTAGCGGGACAAGAGACCCAGTACTTC.

The rearrangement uses TRBV10-2 and TRBJ2-1; no firm D call. V was shortened by 4 bases and J by 7 bases, with 8 bases between the two germline ends. This CDR3 has 12 amino acids. CDR1 is WSHSY, CDR2 SAAADI, per germline. The CDR3 region is CASSAFRNEQFF. CDR3 in DNA: TGCGCCAGCAGTGCTTTCCGGAATGAGCAGTTCTTC.

The CDR3 protein is CASSRDRGLSETQYF. The CDR3 nucleotides read TGTGCCAGCAGCCGAGACAGGGGTTTGTCCGAGACCCAGTACTTC. This chain connects TRBV7-6 to TRBJ2-5, with TRBD1 matching over 8 bases. The CDR3 is 15 residues long. J lost 5 bases, V lost 5 bases, and 10 bases had no gene match. Germline lookup yields CDR1 SGHVS and CDR2 FNYEAQ.

The chain is built from TRBV5-1 and TRBJ1-2; D is unclear. V was cut by 4 bases and J by 3 bases, with 10 bases left in between. This CDR3 has 13 residues. CDR1 is SGHRS and CDR2 is YFSETQ in the germline V gene. CDR3 nucleotides: TGCGCCAGCAGCCTCAGACGGGACTATGGCTACACCTTC. This sequence encodes CASSLRRDYGYTF.

V gene TRBV6-5 combines with J gene TRBJ2-5; D is uncertain. The germline gives CDR1 MNHEY, CDR2 SVGAGI. The CDR3 covers 11 residues. The V gene lost 10 bases and the J gene lost 2 bases, with 8 bases spanning the gap. CDR3 in amino acids: CATSQQETQYF. The DNA of the CDR3 is TGTGCCACTTCTCAACAAGAGACCCAGTACTTC.

This sequence joins TRBV27 and TRBJ2-7; D may be TRBD1 (5 bases). This CDR3 region has 14 residues. In germline, CDR1 is MNHEY, CDR2 SMNVEV (reference sequence). Trimming shortened V by 0 bases and J by 5 bases, and 11 bases separated the two germline ends. CDR3 sequence (DNA): TGTGCCAGCAGTTTATCCGCCGACAGCCACGAGCAGTACTTC. It is translated as CASSLSADSHEQYF.

The rearrangement uses TRBV19 and TRBJ1-2; D not certain. CDR1 is LNHDA and CDR2 is SQIVND in the germline V gene (reference sequence). The CDR3 has 13 amino acids. V was shortened by 1 base and J by 7 bases, with 10 bases between the two germline ends. CDR3: CASSIGGKAGYTF. The DNA for the CDR3 is TGTGCCAGTAGTATAGGGGGAAAGGCTGGCTACACCTTC. The variable domain in full, with the rest retrieved from reference TRBV19 and TRBJ1-2, is DGGITQSPKYLFRKEGQNVTLSCEQNLNHDAMYWYRQDPGQGLRLIYYSQIVNDFQKGDIAEGYSVSREKKESFPLTVTSAQKNPTAFYLCASSIGGKAGYTFGSGTRLTVV.

This chain connects TRBV4-1 to TRBJ1-6; a weak D match, TRBD1 (5 bases). Germline V gives CDR1 MGHRA, CDR2 YSYEKL. The CDR3 is made up of 16 amino acids. The ends were cut back, 4 bases at V and 6 bases at J, with 16 bases in the middle. The chain's CDR3 is CASSRLAGRTNSPLHF. CDR3 DNA sequence: TGCGCCAGCAGCCGTTTGGCGGGACGGACTAATTCACCCCTCCACTTT.

The chain links TRBV7-9 to TRBJ1-1; D gene uncertain. Trimming took off 1 base at V and 4 bases at J, with 7 bases between the two ends. Germline loops: CDR1 SEHNR, CDR2 FQNEAQ (reference sequence). The CDR3 sequence is 13 residues long. This CDR3 is CASSLGGRTEAFF. CDR3 DNA: TGTGCCAGCAGCTTAGGGGGTCGCACTGAAGCTTTCTTT. Full variable domain (missing parts from reference TRBV7-9 and TRBJ1-1): DTGVSQNPRHKITKRGQNVTFRCDPISEHNRLYWYRQTLGQGPEFLTYFQNEAQLEKSRLLSDRFSAERPKGSFSTLEIQRTEQGDSAMYLCASSLGGRTEAFFGQGTRLTVV.

This chain links TRBV19 with TRBJ2-7; D gene ambiguous. Trimming shortened V by 4 bases and J by 2 bases, and 12 bases separated the two germline ends. Germline values: CDR1 LNHDA, CDR2 SQIVND (reference sequence). This CDR3 has 14 residues. CDR3 protein: CASSTLKEPYEQYF. The CDR3 region has the DNA TGTGCCAGTAGTACCTTAAAGGAGCCCTACGAGCAGTACTTC. Full variable domain (outside the CDR3, taken from reference TRBV19 and TRBJ2-7): DGGITQSPKYLFRKEGQNVTLSCEQNLNHDAMYWYRQDPGQGLRLIYYSQIVNDFQKGDIAEGYSVSREKKESFPLTVTSAQKNPTAFYLCASSTLKEPYEQYFGPGTRLTVT.

The J gene is TRBJ2-7, the V gene TRBV27, with a weak D call TRBD1 (6 bases). Trimming removed 5 bases from V and 4 bases from J, with 21 bases in between. This CDR3 spans 16 amino acids. CDR1 and CDR2 (germline): MNHEY, SMNVEV (reference sequence). In nucleotides, the CDR3 is TGTGCCAGCAGTCCCCGACGGAGACAGGAGTTATACGAGCAGTACTTC. Its translation is CASSPRRRQELYEQYF.

This clone was detected only once. The V call is TRBV6-5, the J call TRBJ2-7; TRBD1 matches at 7 bases. CDR1 and CDR2 (germline): MNHEY, SVGAGI. The CDR3 loop spans 12 amino acids. V trimming: 6 bases; J trimming: 7 bases; junction bases outside the gene matches: 6. CDR3: CASRRQGEEQYF. The CDR3 bases are TGTGCCAGCAGAAGACAGGGTGAAGAGCAGTACTTC.

CDR3 residues: CASTPGGTNTGELFF. The CDR3 region has the DNA TGTGCCAGCACCCCGGGGGGGACTAACACCGGGGAGCTGTTTTTT. V is TRBV6-6 and J is TRBJ2-2, with 8 nucleotides matching TRBD2. J gave up 2 bases and V 7 bases, and 6 bases lay outside the gene matches. Germline V gene lookup returns CDR1 MNHNY and CDR2 SVGAGI (reference sequence). The CDR3 has 15 residues.

The chain recombines TRBV19 with TRBJ1-1; D is uncertain. Trimming left V 4 bases short and J 1 base short, with 4 bases between. CDR1 and CDR2 (germline): LNHDA, SQIVND (reference sequence). This CDR3 spans 12 amino acids. CDR3 nucleotide sequence: TGTGCCAGTAGTAGGTGGAACACTGAAGCTTTCTTT. This codes for CASSRWNTEAFF.

V gene TRBV29-1 combines with J gene TRBJ1-6; the D is unclear. Germline V CDR1 and CDR2: SQVTM, ANQGSEA. V was cut by 3 bases and J by 9 bases, with 12 bases left in between. The CDR3 covers 13 residues. The CDR3 region has the DNA TGCAGCGTTGAGCCCGTCCCTGGTTCACCCCTCCACTTT. Translating it yields CSVEPVPGSPLHF.

The chain couples TRBV5-1 to TRBJ1-1; D uncertain. The CDR3 covers 13 residues. Germline V gives CDR1 SGHRS, CDR2 YFSETQ. V shed 0 bases and J shed 0 bases, with 3 bases lying between them. The DNA of the CDR3 is TGCGCCAGCAGCTTGGGCATGAACACTGAAGCTTTCTTT. This translates into CASSLGMNTEAFF.

The chain's CDR3 is CASSAGQGYEQYF. The DNA for the CDR3 is TGCGCCAGCAGCGCCGGACAGGGCTACGAGCAGTACTTC. The chain couples TRBV5-1 to TRBJ2-5; TRBD1 matches 8 bases. The DNA end lines up better with TRBJ2-7; the J call may be wrong. The CDR3 contains 13 residues. From germline, CDR1 is SGHRS and CDR2 YFSETQ.